This entry concerns a single T cell receptor (beta chain). Antigen: not known. The protocol was immunoSEQ multiplex PCR, while the TCRdb copy is restricted to in-frame clones and leaves out a portion. The repertoire includes more than 80,000 clones, 70% to 90% of them detected once, and approximately 6.3% sits in the top ten. The record originates from a study of T cell responses to AZD1222 COVID-19 vaccine. Study details: Pooled together were second doses at about 4 or about 12 weeks.

Regarding the study as a whole: CD4 TCRs associated with vaccination spanned spike, dominating at 160-218 and 743-854. Most donors were white British, females outnumbered males, and clonal diversity was possibly underestimated. Spike-specific TCR breadth and depth went up after people got two AZD1222 doses.

The CDR3 is 18 amino acids. With 6 bases removed from V and 0 bases from J, the gap between germline ends came to 20 bases. Per germline, CDR1 ENHRY and CDR2 SYGVKD. The chain carries TRBV10-3 and TRBJ2-2; D may correspond to TRBD1 or TRBD2 (5 bases each). The TCR originated in an adult in good health. This material consisted of peripheral blood, taken on day 0 of AZD1222 vaccination. DNA for the CDR3: TGTGCCATCAGCGGTGGGGTTGGGGGTGCGGCGAACACCGGGGAGCTGTTTTTT. Protein sequence: CAISGGVGGAANTGELFF.